A selection of T cell receptor beta chains follows, all from one sample in a study of cytomegalovirus exposure and HLA in healthy donors. Repertoires were generated with immunoSEQ multiplex PCR, while TCRdb's copy carries only in-frame clones and drops some. This table has approximately 290,000 clones, approximately 80% appearing once. The source material was PBMCs. These receptors all stem from a girl aged 2-10 years in good health and CMV-seronegative. CDR3s include the opening cysteine and the closing phenylalanine or tryptophan. D genes are given only for firm matches. Clone size is stated in some rows and not others, as once, few, many or a class when expanded.

v_gene	abundance	j_gene	d_gene	CDR3nt	CDR3aa
TRBV28	.	TRBJ2-3	.	TGTGCCAGCAGTTTTTATTCGGGTTTTAACACAGATACGCAGTATTTT	CASSFYSGFNTDTQYF
TRBV28	.	TRBJ1-1	TRBD1	TGTGCCAGCAGCCTACCGGGACAGGGGACTAAAGCTTTCTTT	CASSLPGQGTKAFF
TRBV7-8	.	TRBJ2-1	.	TGTGCCAGCAGCTCCCCCTGGTATAGGGGGGGCTCCAATGAGCAGTTCTTC	CASSSPWYRGGSNEQFF
TRBV5-1	few	TRBJ1-5	TRBD1	TGCGCCAGCAGCGTCAGGGGGCTTGATCAGCCCCAGCATTTT	CASSVRGLDQPQHF
TRBV30	once	TRBJ1-2	TRBD1	TGTGCCTGGAAGCTACAGGGACAGGGGGGTGGCTACACCTTC	CAWKLQGQGGGYTF
TRBV28	.	TRBJ1-1	TRBD1	TGTGCCAGCAGTTACAACCCAGGGGGAGCTGAAGCTTTCTTT	CASSYNPGGAEAFF
TRBV5-1	few	TRBJ2-5	TRBD1	TGCGCCAGCAGCTTAGCAGGGGGAGAGACCCAGTACTTC	CASSLAGGETQYF
TRBV7-2	.	TRBJ2-7	TRBD1	TGTGCCAGCAGCTCGGGACAGCATGGTGAGCAGTACTTC	CASSSGQHGEQYF
TRBV28	.	TRBJ2-1	TRBD2	TGTGCCAGCAGTTTATACCCCCCCGGGAGGGCCTACAATGAGCAGTTCTTC	CASSLYPPGRAYNEQFF
TRBV29-1	few	TRBJ1-4	.	TGCAGCGTTGAACGGTTTGAAAAACTGTTTTTT	CSVERFEKLFF
TRBV11-2	.	TRBJ2-6	.	TGTGCCAGCGGAGGGGCTTCTGGGGCCAACGTCCTGACTTTC	CASGGASGANVLTF
TRBV29-1	.	TRBJ1-1	.	TGCAGCGTTTCCCTAGGAGGAGGAGAAGCTTTCTTT	CSVSLGGGEAFF
TRBV9	.	TRBJ2-2	TRBD1	TGTGCCAGCAGCCTCAATGGACAGGGGCGCACCGGGGAGCTGTTTTTT	CASSLNGQGRTGELFF
TRBV28	.	TRBJ1-2	TRBD1	TGTGCCAGCAGGGACAGGGGGATGGCTGGCTACACCTTC	CASRDRGMAGYTF
TRBV7-3	.	TRBJ2-2	TRBD1	TGTGCCAGCATCGAGACAGGGGGGGGCCCCGGGGAGCTGTTTTTT	CASIETGGGPGELFF
TRBV28	.	TRBJ1-6	TRBD1	TGTGTAACCGGGACAGGGAATTCACCCCTCCACTTT	CVTGTGNSPLHF
TRBV5-1	.	TRBJ2-7	TRBD2	TGCGCCAGCAGCTTACTGACTAGCGGGACCTCCTACGAGCAGTACTTC	CASSLLTSGTSYEQYF
TRBV5-8	.	TRBJ1-4	.	TGTGCCAGCAGCTTGGAAGCGTTCCTTGATGAAAAACTGTTTTTT	CASSLEAFLDEKLFF
TRBV30	.	TRBJ1-2	TRBD1	TGTGCCTGGAGCCCCACAGGGGACTATGGCTACACCTTC	CAWSPTGDYGYTF
TRBV5-6	.	TRBJ1-6	.	TGTGCCAGCAGCTTGAACAGGGCCTCACCCCTCCACTTT	CASSLNRASPLHF
TRBV6-5	.	TRBJ2-1	.	TGTGCCAGCAGCTCAGGGGGGCTGTTCTTC	CASSSGGLFF
TRBV28	.	TRBJ2-7	.	TGTGCCAGCAGTTTAGTCGGGGACTCCTACGAGCAGTACTTC	CASSLVGDSYEQYF
TRBV7-6	.	TRBJ2-3	.	TGTGCCAGCAGCTTATTAGCTTCAGATACGCAGTATTTT	CASSLLASDTQYF